This TCR beta chain derives from a study of tumor-infiltrating lymphocytes in primary liver carcinoma. Study details: Tumor lesions were T1-T3 N0M0 and spanned about 4.2 to 10 cm.

Starting from 450 to 500 ng of total RNA, TCR beta cDNA was produced with a primer in the constant region. Three nested multiplex PCR rounds of slightly modified ARM-PCR generated TCR beta libraries. TRBV1-TRBV30 forward primers paired with a C-beta reverse primer were used in the first two PCR rounds, which ran approximately 10 cycles each. TCRdb itself ran the multiplex PCR reads through MiXCR, one entry per CDR3 protein. The data contain about 96,000 distinct CDR3 sequences, about 70% of them seen just once; the ten biggest clones take up roughly 30%. A note on this clonotype: Its target is unknown. One junction end disagrees with the germline gene, perhaps due to a read error.

The CDR3 covers 13 residues. The germline V gene has CDR1 SGHRS and CDR2 YFSETQ. The study, taken as a whole, reports: Blood's top-250-clone fraction was significantly lower than that of tumors (p = 0.039).

Co-extraction of RNA and DNA was performed on roughly 20-34 mg of unsorted bulk tissue. Sequenced sample: tumor-adjacent normal liver tissue. The chain has TRBV5-1 and TRBJ2-2, with D uncertain. The source of this sequence is a man in his forties or fifties with primary liver carcinoma and hepatitis B virus infection. CDR3 in amino acids: CASSYENTRELFF. Written as DNA, the CDR3 is TGCGCCAGCAGCTATGAGAACACCAGGGAGCTGTTTTTT.